This T cell receptor (beta chain) emerged from a study of CD8 T cells in Susac syndrome (dated by TCRdb to the late 2010s). Context from the whole study: Repertoire sequencing was used to test whether CD8+ T cell activation and differentiation in Susac syndrome was antigen driven.

Peripheral blood CD8+ and CD4+ T cells from healthy donors, Susac syndrome patients and multiple sclerosis patients were profiled using high-throughput TCR beta sequencing. Healthy donors were included as age- and sex-matched controls. Bulk CD8+ and CD4+ T cells were purified magnetically by negative isolation, whereas CD8+ TEMRA cells were enriched by FACS. Blood was collected in EDTA tubes and processed within 24 hours, with PBMCs isolated through density gradient centrifugation. PBMCs destined for TCR sequencing were cryopreserved in liquid nitrogen and later thawed in a 37 °C water bath. The sorted or isolated CD4+, CD8+ and CD8+ TEMRA cells had a purity of 90% or higher. The paper's findings and limits, for the study overall: The TCR sequencing and HLA analysis was acknowledged to have included a relatively small number of individuals.

RNA was extracted using the RNeasy kit, and about 0.5 to 1 microgram was reverse transcribed with random hexamers. The immunoSEQ multiplex PCR assay, which covers 54 Vbeta and 13 Jbeta segments, was used to amplify TCR beta CDR3 regions. PCR amplification bias was corrected by using a synthetic template baseline for primer optimization and computational correction. The authors' analysis ran thus. Only productive sequences were kept, with reads annotated to V, D and J genes according to IMGT and analyzed in immunoSEQ Analyzer. Clonality was calculated as one minus the Shannon entropy normalized by log2 of the number of productive unique sequences. For each patient and control, public and private clones were evaluated within the 100 most prevalent clones. A clone was defined as Susac-specific if it was absent from the healthy and MS cohorts, from some 1,100 published viral clones and from other ImmuneACCESS disease sequences. The public sequencing data were trimmed at Q25 with fastp and processed into clonotypes with MiXCR by TCRdb, which kept only in-frame beta chains. Identical CDR3 protein sequences are pooled into one entry, listed with their most common genes and DNA. The V and J calls were not made by the authors but by TCRdb's processing. The sample table holds fewer than 250,000 distinct CDR3 sequences, of which over 85% were seen once. The biggest ten clones account for 0.09% to 0.12% of the sample.

V ends up 2 bases short and J 4 bases short, with an unmatched junction base count of 5. The CDR3 contains 15 residues, cysteine and phenylalanine counted. Left in the record is the CDR3 DNA by itself, 45 bases read in frame from the first base. CDR1 and CDR2, per the germline V gene, are SGHRS and YFSETQ. The table lists this clonotype with a few counts. What antigen it recognizes has not been identified. Base qualities were left out, and no much larger clone turns up one base away. The sample was CD4+ T cells from PBMCs. The origin of this receptor is a human donor in good health. Recombination joined TRBV5-1 with TRBJ2-1, and 8 junction bases match TRBD2. Read as DNA, the sequence is TGCGCCAGCAGCTTAGCGGGGGAGGCTTACAATGAGCAGTTCTTC. The resulting protein is CASSLAGEAYNEQFF. Here the CDR3 is joined to the reference TRBV5-1 and TRBJ2-1 genes, and the full variable domain is: KAGVTQTPRYLIKTRGQQVTLSCSPISGHRSVSWYQQTPGQGLQFLFEYFSETQRNKGNFPGRFSGRQFSNSRSEMNVSTLELGDSALYLCASSLAGEAYNEQFFGPGTRLTVL.